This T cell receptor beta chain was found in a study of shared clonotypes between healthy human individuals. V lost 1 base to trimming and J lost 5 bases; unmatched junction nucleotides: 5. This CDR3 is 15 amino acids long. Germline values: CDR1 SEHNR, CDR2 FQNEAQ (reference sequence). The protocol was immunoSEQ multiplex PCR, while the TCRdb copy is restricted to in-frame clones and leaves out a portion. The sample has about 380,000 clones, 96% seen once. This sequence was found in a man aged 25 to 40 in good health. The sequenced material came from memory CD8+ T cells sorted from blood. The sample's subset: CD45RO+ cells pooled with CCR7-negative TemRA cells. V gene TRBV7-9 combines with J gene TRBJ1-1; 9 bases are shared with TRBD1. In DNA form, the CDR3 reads TGTGCCAGCAGCTTAGAATCTGGACAGGGGACTGAAGCTTTCTTT. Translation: CASSLESGQGTEAFF.